This entry features one TCR beta chain sequence. No antigen is known for it. Base qualities are not at hand, and no much larger clone is one base apart. TCRbeta CDR3 regions were amplified from genomic DNA by means of the immunoSEQ Assay, a bias-controlled multiplex PCR. In the source study's methods: The number of nucleated cells in each sample was estimated from the amplification of reference gene primers within the assay. To quantify the absolute abundance of each unique TCRbeta CDR3 rearrangement, sequence reads were collapsed and filtered. For each sample, productive Simpson clonality was calculated by taking the square root of Simpson's diversity index across productive rearrangements. This is the immuneACCESS table as TCRdb keeps it, with only in-frame sequences that have V and J called. A part of the clones is gone; compared with another copy, unresolved V genes explain less than half, and the rest is unexplained. That table gives V, J and clone size, and the DNA gave D and trimming. The sample table shows 250,000 or so clones, and roughly 80% are seen once. Roughly 3.1% of the sample goes to the ten largest clones.

The data stem from a study of blood T cell repertoires in COVID-19 (dated by TCRdb to 2020 to 2021). With regard to the full study: Collaborator samples came from the United States, Italy and Spain and covered acute and convalescent phases of COVID-19. Deeply sampled blood TCRbeta repertoires from subjects exposed to, actively infected with, or recovered from COVID-19 were included in the dataset. The sample metadata nearly always contained a de-identified subject ID, COVID-19 status, age in years and sex. HLA class I and class II types, where available, came from metadata supplied by the sample provider rather than from assay-based typing. The material from the prospective study consisted of cDNA or gDNA derived from T cells, B-cell-depleted T cells, or PBMCs. The repertoires were released in a freely available public database meant as a resource for research on the immune response to SARS-CoV-2. Samples came from the ongoing ImmuneRACE study (first 160 participants) plus 1,254 subjects from 6 global collaborators. Paper-wide results and their limitations: The quantity of clinical and demographic metadata differed by source and by participant and was supplied without curation.

Enrolling through a virtual design, the prospective study's participants ranged in age from roughly 18 to 90 years and lived across 24 United States geographic areas. In the prospective study, cohorts were assigned on the basis of participant-reported clinical history obtained from a screening survey and a study questionnaire. For ImmuneRACE Cohort 3, a participant was defined as recovered based on two consecutive negative NP/OP PCR tests, clearance by a healthcare professional, or resolution of symptoms. In the prospective study, whole blood, serum and a nasopharyngeal or oropharyngeal swab were collected from each participant by mobile phlebotomists. Over a roughly two-month period, participants in the prospective study had the option of providing additional blood draws and questionnaires. Before DNA extraction, prospective study blood samples were shipped either frozen or at room temperature.

Trimming costs V 6 bases and J 6 bases, and their ends lie 11 bases apart. The CDR3 goes from the cysteine to the phenylalanine over 13 residues. Just CDR3 DNA is preserved here, 39 bases in frame from base 1. CDR1 and CDR2 are drawn from the germline V gene (reference sequence): LNHDA, SQIVND. This sequence originates from a man aged 50-59 years who had recovered from COVID-19. Sequenced sample: PBMCs or T cells enriched from blood (not recorded which). The chain is encoded by TRBV19 joined to TRBJ1-4; no confident D gene assignment can be made. The DNA is as follows: TGTGCCAGTAGACGGGGATCCCATGAAAAACTGTTTTTT. Translation gives CASRRGSHEKLFF.